The rows below give T cell receptor beta chains drawn from one sample of a study of identical twins. TCRdb re-called the 5' RACE reads with MiXCR, one entry per CDR3 protein. The sample has 200,000 to 250,000 distinct CDR3 sequences; roughly an eighth are singletons. These data were also filed under a second study, of yellow fever vaccine responses in identical twins.

Sequencing was performed on memory (CD45RO+) T cells sorted from blood. These receptors were collected from a woman aged 18-29 years in good health. The CDR3 runs from the conserved cysteine through the conserved F or W. A D gene is named only where the DNA matches it firmly. The listing skips clone size in some rows; elsewhere it reads once, few, many or a size class.

cdr3_nt cdr3_aa d_call j_call v_call clone_size
TGTGCCAGCAGTGAAGCGTCGGGTATACAAACGGGGTTCTTC CASSEASGIQTGFF - TRBJ2-1 TRBV2 -
TGTGCCAGCAGTTTGTACACCGGGGAGCTGTTTTTT CASSLYTGELFF - TRBJ2-2 TRBV27 many
TGTGCCAGCAGCGCTACCGATGGGCGTGAAGCTTTCTTT CASSATDGREAFF - TRBJ1-1 TRBV3-1 few
TGTGCCAGCAGCTTAGGGGCGGGAGGCGGGAATGAGCAGTTCTTC CASSLGAGGGNEQFF TRBD2 TRBJ2-1 TRBV7-6 -
TGTGCCAGTAGGGAGACAGCTACGGATTATCAGCCCCAGCATTTT CASRETATDYQPQHF - TRBJ1-5 TRBV19 few
TGTGCCAGCAGTGAAATACTGAATACGCAGTATTTT CASSEILNTQYF - TRBJ2-3 TRBV2 few
TGCAGTGCTAGAGCGGGGGAGGCCTATAATTCACCCCTCCACTTT CSARAGEAYNSPLHF - TRBJ1-6 TRBV20-1 -
TGTGCCAGCTGCAACTGGGTCCCCCGGGATTACAATGAGCAGTTCTTC CASCNWVPRDYNEQFF - TRBJ2-1 TRBV3-1 -
TGTGCCAGCAGCTTACTAGGTCACAAAAACGGGGAGCTGTTTTTT CASSLLGHKNGELFF - TRBJ2-2 TRBV7-2 -
TGTGCCATCAGTGCCGGCGCCAGGGACTCCTACGAGCAGTACTTC CAISAGARDSYEQYF - TRBJ2-7 TRBV10-3 -
TGTGCCAGCCGGTCGGGGCCCTCTGGGGCCAACGTCCTGACTTTC CASRSGPSGANVLTF - TRBJ2-6 TRBV5-6 few
TGTGCCAGCAGTCAAAGCGGGAGGGCCACGAACACCGGGGAGCTGTTTTTT CASSQSGRATNTGELFF TRBD2 TRBJ2-2 TRBV28 -
TGTGCCAGCAGCCAATACGGAGCGGGGGGGATGAATGAGCAGTTCTTC CASSQYGAGGMNEQFF TRBD2 TRBJ2-1 TRBV3-1 -
TGTGCCAGCAGCGTAGCCGATGGCTCCTACGAGCAGTACTTC CASSVADGSYEQYF - TRBJ2-7 TRBV9 -
TGTGCCAGCAGCTTGGCTAGCGGGAGTAGTAATGAGCAGTTCTTC CASSLASGSSNEQFF TRBD2 TRBJ2-1 TRBV5-5 many
TGTGCCTGGAGTGTAGGAAGGCGGGGCCCCGGGGATACGCAGTATTTT CAWSVGRRGPGDTQYF - TRBJ2-3 TRBV30 -
TGTGCCAGCAATGACAGGGGTGTCTATAATTCACCCCTCCACTTT CASNDRGVYNSPLHF TRBD1 TRBJ1-6 TRBV27 many
TGTGCCAGCAGACTCGGGGGGGGCAGGGTGAACACTGAAGCTTTCTTT CASRLGGGRVNTEAFF - TRBJ1-1 TRBV6-2/TRBV6-3 few
TGCGCCAGCAGCCTGGGGCAGGGCACAATACCCGGGGAGCTGTTTTTT CASSLGQGTIPGELFF - TRBJ2-2 TRBV5-1 few
TGTGCCAGCAGTTTCCGGGACGGTAGAGCGGGAGCGGCCACCGGGGAGCTGTTTTTT CASSFRDGRAGAATGELFF TRBD2 TRBJ2-2 TRBV28 -
TGTGCCAGCAGCCCGATGACTAGCCAAGAGACCCAGTACTTC CASSPMTSQETQYF - TRBJ2-5 TRBV12-3/TRBV12-4 -
TGCAGTGCTAGAGGGACAGGACTATACGAGCAGTACTTC CSARGTGLYEQYF - TRBJ2-7 TRBV20-1 few
TGCAGTGCTAGAGTTAACAGGGAGGGATACGAGCAGTACTTC CSARVNREGYEQYF - TRBJ2-7 TRBV20-1 few
TGTGCCAGCAACCGGAATCCAGCGGGGGCCTCTAACACAGATACGCAGTATTTT CASNRNPAGASNTDTQYF TRBD2 TRBJ2-3 TRBV11-2 -
TGTGCCAGCAGCAAATTGGGACAGGGAACTGAAGCTTTCTTT CASSKLGQGTEAFF TRBD1 TRBJ1-1 TRBV7-6 many
TGTGCCAGCAGCCTCGGACTAGCGCGGACCTACGAGCAGTACTTC CASSLGLARTYEQYF TRBD2 TRBJ2-7 TRBV7-8 -
TGTGCCAGCAGTGAGACCACTGAAGCTTTCTTT CASSETTEAFF - TRBJ1-1 TRBV6-1 once
TGTGCCAGCAGTTTATATGTCAGCTTAGCGGGAGGAAATGAGCAGTTCTTC CASSLYVSLAGGNEQFF TRBD2 TRBJ2-1 TRBV27 -
TGTGCCAGCAGCCGTATACAGGGGTACACTGAAGCTTTCTTT CASSRIQGYTEAFF TRBD1 TRBJ1-1 TRBV7-9 few
TGTGCCATCAGTGACGGCGGGACCTACGAGCAGTACTTC CAISDGGTYEQYF - TRBJ2-7 TRBV10-3 few
TGCGCCAGCAGCCTCGGACTTGATCAGCCCCAGCATTTT CASSLGLDQPQHF - TRBJ1-5 TRBV5-1 many
TGTGCCAGCAGCTTTCAGGCGAACACTGAAGCTTTCTTT CASSFQANTEAFF - TRBJ1-1 TRBV7-2 many
TGTGCCAGCAGAATGGACCAGGGTGTCAATGAGCAGTTCTTC CASRMDQGVNEQFF - TRBJ2-1 TRBV6-1 -
TGTGCCACCAGCAGAGGGGACCGCAATCAGCCCCAGCATTTT CATSRGDRNQPQHF - TRBJ1-5 TRBV15 -
TGTGCCAGCAGCTTGTCCGCTAGCGGGGGTCTAGGGCAGTTCTTC CASSLSASGGLGQFF TRBD2 TRBJ2-1 TRBV7-2 few
TGTGCCAGCAGCTTAGAACAGCTCTATGGCTACACCTTC CASSLEQLYGYTF - TRBJ1-2 TRBV7-3 many
TGTGCCAGCAGCGCCAGCGGGAGGGCGTATGATGAGCAGTTCTTC CASSASGRAYDEQFF TRBD2 TRBJ2-1 TRBV5-4 few
TGCGCCAGCAGCTTGGGGTCTATGGGGGAAAAGCAGTTCTTC CASSLGSMGEKQFF - TRBJ2-1 TRBV5-1 -
TGTGCCAGCAGCCCCCCGGGCCAGGCAAAAGAGACCCAGTACTTC CASSPPGQAKETQYF - TRBJ2-5 TRBV7-9 many
TGCGCCAGCAGCCATTCCGTCAGGGACTACGAGCAGTACTTC CASSHSVRDYEQYF - TRBJ2-7 TRBV4-3 -
TGCAGTGCAGTTAGCGGGAGAGGAACCGGGGAGCTGTTTTTT CSAVSGRGTGELFF TRBD2 TRBJ2-2 TRBV20-1 -
TGCAGTGCTCAGGGGGGTTTCGCGAACACTGAAGCTTTCTTT CSAQGGFANTEAFF TRBD1 TRBJ1-1 TRBV20-1 -
TGTGCCAGCAGCTTAAGAGGCCGAGGAGAGACCCAGTACTTC CASSLRGRGETQYF - TRBJ2-5 TRBV7-2 many
TGTGCCAGCAGCACCGTCAGGGAAAGTTCCTACAATGAGCAGTTCTTC CASSTVRESSYNEQFF - TRBJ2-1 TRBV12-3/TRBV12-4 -
TGTGCCAGCAGCCCTAGGGGTTATGCGGGTAATGAGCAGTACTTC CASSPRGYAGNEQYF - TRBJ2-7 TRBV12-3/TRBV12-4 -